This T cell receptor beta chain was found in a study of T cell responses to AZD1222 COVID-19 vaccine. Whole-study findings and limits: Mostly white British, mostly female donors; authors suggested clonal diversity may be underestimated. When two AZD1222 doses had been given, Spike-specific TCR breadth and depth rose.

Clones were sequenced by immunoSEQ multiplex PCR, and TCRdb holds only the in-frame ones, with some missing. The table records about 140,000 clones, 85% to 95% of them present only once. Germline V gives CDR1 MDHEN, CDR2 SYDVKM. The CDR3 consists of 18 residues. The V segment lost 6 bases and the J segment 5 bases; nucleotides outside the gene matches: 11. Regarding this clone: Its target is not known.

The genes are TRBV28 and TRBJ2-2; 14 bases align to TRBD2. The TCR was taken from an adult who had recovered from COVID-19. The sequenced sample was peripheral blood, obtained after recovery from COVID-19. CDR3 loop: CASRPTGLAGVETGELFF. Written as DNA, the CDR3 is TGTGCCAGCAGACCTACGGGACTAGCGGGAGTAGAAACCGGGGAGCTGTTTTTT.